This T cell receptor (beta chain) was sequenced during a study of vaccination and CD4 T cells after COVID-19. At the level of the study: The convalescent group had six males, four females, seven Caucasians, two Asians, one multiracial. Investigators took post-vaccine samples a median 72 days after dose two, within a range of 14 to 241.

TCRdb re-derived calls from the PCR reads in MiXCR, one entry per CDR3 protein. The table shows about 20,000 distinct CDR3 sequences, with 58% occurring only once. As regards this clonotype: Its antigen remains unknown.

From germline, CDR1 is SGHTA and CDR2 FQGNSA. The CDR3 is 15 residues long. Trimming stripped 4 bases from V and 3 bases from J, with 16 bases between. Whole-study results and caveats: Median SARS-CoV-2-reactive clonotype numbers went up from approximately 21 to 38, but not significantly.

US Alpha, Beta and Delta variants postdated the positive PCR dates, which ran from March to December 2020. The input for sequencing was CD4+ T cells from blood, taken before SARS-CoV-2 vaccination. The V gene is TRBV7-2, the J gene TRBJ2-7, with D perhaps assigned TRBD1 or TRBD2 (6 bases each). The sequence came from a human donor who had recovered from COVID-19. CDR3 nucleotides: TGTGCCAGCAGCTACGGGGGCGGGATCCGCTACGAGCAGTACTTC. Its protein product is CASSYGGGIRYEQYF. Supplemented by reference TRBV7-2 and TRBJ2-7, the full variable domain reads GAGVSQSPSNKVTEKGKDVELRCDPISGHTALYWYRQSLGQGLEFLIYFQGNSAPDKSGLPSDRFSAERTGGSVSTLTIQRTQQEDSAVYLCASSYGGGIRYEQYFGPGTRLTVT.